A single sample gave rise to the 10 T cell receptor beta chains below, sequenced in a study of shared clonotypes between healthy human individuals. Libraries were prepared by immunoSEQ multiplex PCR; TCRdb keeps only in-frame clonotypes and omits some of them. Seen here are about 1 million clones, approximately 70% observed once, and the top ten hold about 1.5%. Sequenced input: memory CD4+ T cells sorted from blood. Subset reported: CD45RA-negative fraction. Source of these receptors: a man aged 18 to 30 in good health.

The chain is built from TRBV2 and TRBJ2-3; 10 nucleotides line up with TRBD2. This CDR3 has 15 amino acids. Germline assignment: CDR1 SNHLY and CDR2 FYNNEI. V dropped 4 bases and J dropped 2; count of bases not matched to a gene: 3. Here the CDR3 reads CASSGTSGYTDTQYF. The CDR3 DNA reads TGTGCCAGCAGTGGGACTAGCGGCTACACAGATACGCAGTATTTT. Together with reference TRBV2 and TRBJ2-3, the CDR3 gives the full variable domain: EPEVTQTPSHQVTQMGQEVILRCVPISNHLYFYWYRQILGQKVEFLVSFYNNEISEKSEIFDDQFSVERPDGSNFTLKIRSTKLEDSAMYFCASSGTSGYTDTQYFGPGTRLTVL.

The chain recombines TRBV6-1 with TRBJ1-1; TRBD1 is a possible D gene (5 bases). Trimming took 5 bases from V and 2 from J, leaving 12 bases between them. The length of the CDR3 is 14 residues. The germline V gene has CDR1 MNHNS and CDR2 SASEGT. The CDR3 nucleotides read TGTGCCAGCAGTCGGGGGGGGTCTAACACTGAAGCTTTCTTT. It specifies CASSRGGSNTEAFF.

The chain carries TRBV15 and TRBJ2-3, with 8 nucleotides matching TRBD2. Trimming cost V 5 bases and J 1 base; bases outside gene matches: 17. Germline loops: CDR1 LNHNV, CDR2 YYDKDF (reference sequence). The CDR3 is made up of 19 amino acids. The CDR3 protein is CATSAQYPSGSSGTDTQYF. CDR3 nucleotides: TGTGCCACCAGCGCCCAGTACCCCAGCGGGAGTAGTGGCACAGATACGCAGTATTTT.

This rearrangement joins TRBV29-1 to TRBJ2-3; D is perhaps TRBD1 or TRBD2 (5 bases each). This CDR3 contains 16 residues. Per germline, CDR1 SQVTM and CDR2 ANQGSEA. Trimming shortened V by 4 bases and J by 1 base, and 18 bases separated the two germline ends. This CDR3 reads CSVGGTREKGTDTQYF. DNA of the CDR3: TGCAGCGTTGGGGGCACTAGAGAGAAGGGCACAGATACGCAGTATTTT.

This rearrangement joins TRBV5-8 to TRBJ2-4; D remains ambiguous. Trimming removed 0 bases at V and 7 bases at J, with 8 bases between. CDR1 is SGHTS, CDR2 YDEGEE, per germline. The CDR3 sequence is 13 residues long. As DNA, the CDR3 is TGTGCCAGCAGCTTGGAGCCATTTAACATTCAGTACTTC. This codes for CASSLEPFNIQYF.

The chain combines TRBV6-5 with TRBJ2-7, with TRBD2 identical over 7 bases. Germline V gene data show CDR1 as MNHEY and CDR2 as SVGAGI. J was trimmed by 2 bases and V by 6 bases; bases with no gene match: 7. CDR3 length: 14 residues. In nucleotides, the CDR3 is TGTGCCAGCAGCTCCCCAGCGGGGACCTACGAGCAGTACTTC. Its protein product is CASSSPAGTYEQYF.

This clone was counted between two and nine times. The rearrangement joins TRBV6-1 to TRBJ1-6, with 7 bases aligning to TRBD1. Germline loops: CDR1 MNHNS, CDR2 SASEGT. This CDR3 contains 17 residues. V shed 4 bases and J 7 bases; nucleotides not matched to a gene: 13. This CDR3 is CASSASTGTVGNSPLHF. The DNA of the CDR3 is TGTGCCAGCAGTGCTTCAACCGGGACAGTGGGAAATTCACCCCTCCACTTT.

In this sample, this clone turned up a few times. The chain is built from TRBV20-1 and TRBJ2-1, with D hard to call. The V gene's germline CDR1 is DFQATT and CDR2 SNEGSKA (reference sequence). The V end lost 5 bases, the J end lost 6 bases, and 8 bases lay between the germline ends. The CDR3 is 11 residues long. CDR3 coding DNA: TGCAGTGCTGGGCCACCCAATGAGCAGTTCTTC. As protein: CSAGPPNEQFF.

The rearrangement links TRBV5-8 to TRBJ2-1; D is uncertain. V was shortened by 2 bases and J by 2 bases, with 8 bases between the two germline ends. Germline CDR1 is SGHTS and CDR2 is YDEGEE. The length of the CDR3 is 14 residues. CDR3 nucleotide sequence: TGTGCCAGCAGCTTATACCGGGCCTACAATGAGCAGTTCTTC. This encodes CASSLYRAYNEQFF.

This clone was detected a few times. Germline is not matched at one junction end, which may reflect a read error. The chain employs TRBV10-3 and TRBJ2-7, with D unclear. CDR1 is ENHRY, CDR2 SYGVKD, per germline. This CDR3 comprises 11 residues. Here the CDR3 reads CATSSPYEQYF. The CDR3, as DNA: TGTGCCACCAGTAGCCCCTACGAGCAGTACTTC.